A selection of T cell receptor beta chains follows, all from one sample in a study of response to subunit inactivated influenza vaccine. A single record per CDR3 protein comes from TCRdb applying MiXCR to the RT-PCR reads. Of approximately 500,000 distinct CDR3 sequences listed, around 21% are singletons. The same data also contributed to another study, on T cells expressing NK-cell markers.

The specimen was CD4+ T cells sorted from PBMCs, collected 11 to 12 days after vaccination. All receptors derive from a middle-aged man who received an inactivated influenza vaccine. The CDR3 runs from the conserved cysteine through the conserved F or W. D genes are given only for firm matches. Part of the rows lack a size; the others show once, few, many or a class for expanded clones.

TGCGCCAGCAGCTTGGCGGGACAGAGATACAATGAGCAGTTCTTC	CASSLAGQRYNEQFF	TRBD1	TRBV5-1	TRBJ2-1	.
TGCAGCGTACGGGAGTACACTGAAGCTTTCTTT	CSVREYTEAFF	.	TRBV29-1	TRBJ1-1	few
TGTGCCAGCAGCTTAGAGGGCACTGCGGGGGGAAAACTGTTTTTT	CASSLEGTAGGKLFF	.	TRBV7-8	TRBJ1-4	.
TGTGCCAGCAGTAACCGATTATCGAACACCGGGGAGCTGTTTTTT	CASSNRLSNTGELFF	.	TRBV24-1	TRBJ2-2	.
TGTGCCACCAGTGACCGGGGACAGGGGAAGACCCAGTACTTC	CATSDRGQGKTQYF	TRBD1	TRBV24-1	TRBJ2-5	.
TGTGCCAGCTCACGAGCCAACCTAGCGGGAGCTGGACATGAGCAGTTCTTC	CASSRANLAGAGHEQFF	TRBD2	TRBV18	TRBJ2-1	few
TGTGCCAGCAGTGAAGACCTAGGCAGTGAAGCTTTCTTT	CASSEDLGSEAFF	.	TRBV25-1	TRBJ1-1	few
TGCGCCAGCAGTGAGTCGACTAGCGGGGGGGCCCGGTACTTC	CASSESTSGGARYF	TRBD2	TRBV10-1	TRBJ2-7	.
TGTGCCACCAGTGACCCGGACAGGCGGGGCTACACCTTC	CATSDPDRRGYTF	TRBD1	TRBV24-1	TRBJ1-2	.
TGTGCCAGTAGGAGGGTTCGCAACACTGAAGCTTTCTTT	CASRRVRNTEAFF	.	TRBV6-1	TRBJ1-1	few
TGCGCCAGCAGCCCGGACCTCAGCGTGGGCAAAAACATTCAGTACTTC	CASSPDLSVGKNIQYF	.	TRBV5-1	TRBJ2-4	few
TGCAGCGTTTCTAGACCCCTCTCCTACAATGAGCAGTTCTTC	CSVSRPLSYNEQFF	.	TRBV29-1	TRBJ2-1	many
TGTGCCTGGCAGGGACTAGCCTACAGTGAGCAGTTCTTC	CAWQGLAYSEQFF	TRBD2	TRBV30	TRBJ2-1	.
TGTGCCACCAGCAGAGGGAACAGGGTGGGCAATGAGCAGTTCTTC	CATSRGNRVGNEQFF	.	TRBV15	TRBJ2-1	.
TGTGCCAGCAGTGCACGGACAGGGCAAGAGACCCAGTACTTC	CASSARTGQETQYF	TRBD1	TRBV6-1	TRBJ2-5	many
TGTGCCAGCAGCTCTCAATCAGGGATTGGCAAACTGTTTTTT	CASSSQSGIGKLFF	.	TRBV7-9	TRBJ1-4	.
TGTGCCAGCAGGGAGGGGACGGGGTTAGGATTTAGCAATCAGCCCCAGCATTTT	CASREGTGLGFSNQPQHF	.	TRBV12-3/TRBV12-4	TRBJ1-5	.
TGCAGCGTTGATGGCAGGGGGGTCGTGCAGTTCTTC	CSVDGRGVVQFF	.	TRBV29-1	TRBJ2-1	few
TGTGCCAGCAGCGTAGGGGCAGGGCAACTAGCCAAAAACATTCAGTACTTC	CASSVGAGQLAKNIQYF	.	TRBV9	TRBJ2-4	.
TGTGCCAGCAGGGGCCCTATAGCGGAGATTAATGAGAATGAGCAGTTCTTC	CASRGPIAEINENEQFF	.	TRBV6-7	TRBJ2-1	few
TGCGCCAGCAGCTTGGTTCAGGGGGCCCACGAGCAGTACTTC	CASSLVQGAHEQYF	TRBD1	TRBV5-1	TRBJ2-7	few
TGCAGTGCTAGTACACCGGGACAAGAGACCCAGTACTTC	CSASTPGQETQYF	.	TRBV20-1	TRBJ2-5	few
TGTGCCAGCAGGAAAGGAGGACCGGGAGACCTACATGGCTACACCTTC	CASRKGGPGDLHGYTF	.	TRBV28	TRBJ1-2	few
TGTGCCACCAGTGCTGGAGTTGGCCAAGCTTTCTTT	CATSAGVGQAFF	.	TRBV24-1	TRBJ1-1	.
TGTGCCAGCAGCCAAGATCGGGGGGAGGACACTGAAGCTTTCTTT	CASSQDRGEDTEAFF	.	TRBV4-2	TRBJ1-1	.
TGTGCCAGCAGCTCTAGTTCCTGGACTAGGGGGACCGGGGAGCTGTTTTTT	CASSSSSWTRGTGELFF	.	TRBV7-2	TRBJ2-2	once
TGTGCCAGCAGCCAAGAGCACGGCGGAAATCAGCCCCAGCATTTT	CASSQEHGGNQPQHF	.	TRBV4-2	TRBJ1-5	few
TGTGCCAGCACCCTACAGATGAGCTCTGGAAACACCATATATTTT	CASTLQMSSGNTIYF	.	TRBV6-2/TRBV6-3	TRBJ1-3	few
TGTGCCAGCAGCCCCACTTCTAGCGGGAGTTGGATTGAGCAGTTCTTC	CASSPTSSGSWIEQFF	TRBD2	TRBV7-2	TRBJ2-1	.
TGTGCCAGCAGCACCGAATATCTGACAGGGGGACAGTACCAGCATTTT	CASSTEYLTGGQYQHF	TRBD1	TRBV12-3/TRBV12-4	TRBJ1-5	.
TGTGCCAGCAGCTTTCTAGCGGTGGACTCCTACGAGCAGTACTTC	CASSFLAVDSYEQYF	TRBD2	TRBV7-2	TRBJ2-7	few
TGCAGTGCTCGCTTTCCCTCGACTAATGAGCAGTTCTTC	CSARFPSTNEQFF	.	TRBV20-1	TRBJ2-1	.
TGTGCCAGCAGCCACGACGAGTATACGCAGTATTTT	CASSHDEYTQYF	.	TRBV11-2	TRBJ2-3	many
TGTGCCAGCAGCTTGATGACAGGAAACCATGGCTACACCTTC	CASSLMTGNHGYTF	.	TRBV5-6	TRBJ1-2	.
TGCAGTGCGTCCCATCGTCGGGGTGTCAACATTCAGTACTTC	CSASHRRGVNIQYF	.	TRBV20-1	TRBJ2-4	.
TGTGCCAGCAGTTTACGGGGGAGATTTTACAATGAGCAGTTCTTC	CASSLRGRFYNEQFF	.	TRBV12-3/TRBV12-4	TRBJ2-1	.